Following are 8 T cell receptor beta chains from one sample sequenced in a study of tumor-infiltrating lymphocytes in oesophageal squamous cell carcinoma. Using its own MiXCR run on the PCR reads, TCRdb lists one record per CDR3 protein. Of roughly 10,000 distinct CDR3 sequences in the sample, about two thirds were seen once. Sequenced input: esophageal tumor tissue. The receptors were gathered from a female donor with esophageal squamous cell carcinoma.

This clonotype came up many times. The J gene is TRBJ2-1, the V gene TRBV7-6; 7 bases map to TRBD1. Germline-derived CDR1 and CDR2 are SGHVS and FNYEAQ. CDR3 length: 13 amino acids. Trimming removed 5 bases from V and 6 bases from J; junction bases left unmatched: 4. The CDR3 sequence: CASSQGDLNEQFF. CDR3 in DNA: TGTGCCAGCAGCCAGGGGGACCTCAATGAGCAGTTCTTC.

The chain links TRBV7-2 to TRBJ2-1, with D hard to call. With the DNA end fitting TRBJ2-7 better, the J assignment may be wrong. The CDR3 consists of 14 residues. The germline V gene encodes CDR1 SGHTA and CDR2 FQGNSA. The chain's CDR3 is CASSLDSSSYEQYF. CDR3 nucleotide sequence: TGTGCCAGCAGCCTAGACTCGAGCTCCTACGAGCAGTACTTC.

For the CDR3, the DNA is TGTGCCAGCAGCTCCCAGCCAAATTCACCCCTCCACTTT. This sequence encodes CASSSQPNSPLHF. The chain recombines TRBV11-2 with TRBJ1-6; D remains unclear. V was cut by 4 bases and J by 7 bases, with 8 bases left in between. CDR3 length: 13 amino acids. Per germline, CDR1 SGHAT and CDR2 FQNNGV.

The chain couples TRBV7-8 to TRBJ2-4, with TRBD1 matching 11 bases. The J call could be wrong; TRBJ2-5 is a better fit for the DNA end. This CDR3 is built from 15 residues. Per the germline V gene, CDR1 is SGHVS and CDR2 is FQNEAQ. The CDR3 DNA reads TGTGCCAGCAGCTTAGGGACAGGGGGCTTGGAGACCCAGTACTTC. It translates to CASSLGTGGLETQYF.

This chain connects TRBV10-2 to TRBJ2-1; 8 bases agree with TRBD2. The V gene end was trimmed by 4 bases and the J gene end by 3 bases; junction bases not matched to a gene: 5. This CDR3 comprises 15 residues. Germline values: CDR1 WSHSY, CDR2 SAAADI. The CDR3 DNA reads TGCGCCAGCAGTGTGGTAGCGGGATTCTACAATGAGCAGTTCTTC. This sequence encodes CASSVVAGFYNEQFF.

The CDR3 DNA follows: TGTGCCAGCAGTTACTCGATGAGTGGTGTGGAAGAGCAGTTCTTC. Protein: CASSYSMSGVEEQFF. V is TRBV6-5 and J is TRBJ2-1; D not certain. CDR3 length: 15 residues. CDR1 and CDR2 from the germline V gene are MNHEY and SVGAGI. Trimming cost V 0 bases and J 10 bases, with 16 bases left between them.

This chain uses TRBV7-2 with TRBJ2-3, with 8 nucleotides matching TRBD2. The CDR3 runs to 15 residues. CDR1 SGHTA and CDR2 FQGNSA come from the germline V gene. The junction had 11 bases not matched to a gene; V was cut back by 5 bases and J by 7 bases. CDR3 region: CASSRGPGGGNTQYF. The CDR3 DNA sequence: TGTGCCAGCAGCCGGGGGCCGGGAGGGGGGAATACGCAGTATTTT.

This clonotype occurred a few times. One end of the junction is discordant with germline, which a read error may explain. V usage is TRBV7-9 and J usage is TRBJ2-1; 7 bases fit TRBD2. The length of the CDR3 is 15 residues. The germline V gene encodes CDR1 SEHNR and CDR2 FQNEAQ (reference sequence). The CDR3 bases are TGTGCTAGCAGCTTAGGTCAGGGAGGGGTCAATGAGCAGTTCTTC. Protein: CASSLGQGGVNEQFF.